The table lists the clone carrying this T cell receptor (beta chain) with many counts. Its antigen is undetermined. Arm-PCR of CDR3 regions and iRepertoire HTBI primers were the basis on which TCR beta libraries were built. TCRdb reanalysed the multiplex PCR reads using MiXCR and keeps one entry per CDR3 protein. In the table there are roughly 420,000 distinct CDR3 sequences, 11% to 15% of which are singletons. These data come from a study of regulatory T cells in long-lasting Graves disease. Whole-study results and caveats: TRBV28, TRBJ1-2 and TRBJ2-5 emerged as the favored segments in persistent disease. Less diverse TCR repertoires were seen in persistent Graves' patients than in newly diagnosed ones.

This sample's time point: newly diagnosed GD, antithyroid drugs for less than 3 months. TCR sequences were obtained from RNA taken from PBMCs. The V and J ends lost 4 bases and 2 bases respectively, with 19 bases between them. Germline CDR1 reads MDHEN; CDR2 reads SYDVKM. The CDR3 consists of 17 residues. The sample was also linked to a second study, of T cells in Graves' hyperthyroidism and ophthalmopathy. According to that study: The TCR CDR3 first-round RT-PCR relied on the HTBI primer set. Most thyroid-expanded clonotypes above 0.001 were also found in blood.

The sequencing used peripheral blood mononuclear cells (PBMCs), collected at new diagnosis, from a patient treated with antithyroid drugs. This TCR was sampled from a woman aged 45 to 65 with Graves disease. The rearrangement joins TRBV28 to TRBJ2-3, with D unclear. CDR3 sequence reads: CASSSSTYYTITDTQYF. The CDR3 DNA reads as TGTGCCAGCAGTTCCTCGACCTATTATACTATCACAGATACGCAGTATTTT.